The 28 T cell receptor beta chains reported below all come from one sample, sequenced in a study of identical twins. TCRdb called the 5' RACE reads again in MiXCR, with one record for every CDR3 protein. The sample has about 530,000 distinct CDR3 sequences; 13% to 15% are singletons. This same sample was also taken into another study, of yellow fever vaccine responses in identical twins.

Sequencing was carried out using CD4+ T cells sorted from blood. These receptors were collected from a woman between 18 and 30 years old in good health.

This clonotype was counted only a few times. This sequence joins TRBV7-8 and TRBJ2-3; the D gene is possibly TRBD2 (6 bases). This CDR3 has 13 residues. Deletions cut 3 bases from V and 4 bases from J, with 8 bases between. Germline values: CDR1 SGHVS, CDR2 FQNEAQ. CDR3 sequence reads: CASSLGEADTQYF. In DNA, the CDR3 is TGTGCCAGCAGCTTGGGGGAGGCAGATACGCAGTATTTT.

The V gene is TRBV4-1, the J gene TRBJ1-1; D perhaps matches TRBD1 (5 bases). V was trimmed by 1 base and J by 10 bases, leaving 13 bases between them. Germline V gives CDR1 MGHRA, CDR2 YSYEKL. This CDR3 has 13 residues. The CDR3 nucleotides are TGCGCCAGCAGCCAAGTGGATGGGACTCGAGCTTTCTTT. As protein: CASSQVDGTRAFF.

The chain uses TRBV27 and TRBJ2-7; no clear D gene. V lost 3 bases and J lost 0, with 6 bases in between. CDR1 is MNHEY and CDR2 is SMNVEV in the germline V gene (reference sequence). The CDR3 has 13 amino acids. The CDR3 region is CASSFALSYEQYF. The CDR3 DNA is TGTGCCAGCAGTTTTGCCCTCTCCTACGAGCAGTACTTC.

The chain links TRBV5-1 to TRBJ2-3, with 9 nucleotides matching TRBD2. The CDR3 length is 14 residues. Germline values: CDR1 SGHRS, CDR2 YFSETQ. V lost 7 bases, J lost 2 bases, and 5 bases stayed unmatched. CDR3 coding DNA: TGCGCCAGCCATAGCGGGGGCCCCACAGATACGCAGTATTTT. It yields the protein CASHSGGPTDTQYF.

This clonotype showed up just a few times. The CDR3 DNA sequence: TGTGCCAGCAGCCGGACCCCAGGGGGTTACGAGCAGTACTTC. Translated: CASSRTPGGYEQYF. The J gene is TRBJ2-7, the V gene TRBV11-2, with TRBD1 matching over 7 bases. Germline V lookup: CDR1 SGHAT, CDR2 FQNNGV. Unmatched junction bases numbered 8, after V lost 5 bases and J lost 4 bases. This CDR3 spans 14 amino acids. The full variable domain, completed using reference TRBV11-2 and TRBJ2-7, is EAGVAQSPRYKIIEKRQSVAFWCNPISGHATLYWYQQILGQGPKLLIQFQNNGVVDDSQLPKDRFSAERLKGVDSTLKIQPAKLEDSAVYLCASSRTPGGYEQYFGPGTRLTVT.

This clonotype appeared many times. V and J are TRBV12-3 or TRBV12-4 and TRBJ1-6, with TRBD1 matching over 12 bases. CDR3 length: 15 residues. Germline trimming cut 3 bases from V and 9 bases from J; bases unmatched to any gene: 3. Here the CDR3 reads CASSFGDRGLSPLHF. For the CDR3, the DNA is TGTGCCAGCAGTTTCGGGGACAGGGGGCTTTCACCCCTCCACTTT.

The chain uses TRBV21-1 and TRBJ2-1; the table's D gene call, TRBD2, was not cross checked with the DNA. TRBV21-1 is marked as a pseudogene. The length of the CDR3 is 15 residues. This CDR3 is CAFGGVAGEFNEQFF. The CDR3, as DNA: TGTGCCTTTGGGGGCGTAGCGGGAGAGTTCAATGAGCAGTTCTTC.

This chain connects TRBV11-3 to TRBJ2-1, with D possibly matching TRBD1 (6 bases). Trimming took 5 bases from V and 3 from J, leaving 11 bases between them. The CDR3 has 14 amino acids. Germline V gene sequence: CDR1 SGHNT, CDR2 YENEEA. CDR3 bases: TGTGCCAGCAGCCCACAGGGAAACTACAATGAGCAGTTCTTC. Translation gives CASSPQGNYNEQFF.

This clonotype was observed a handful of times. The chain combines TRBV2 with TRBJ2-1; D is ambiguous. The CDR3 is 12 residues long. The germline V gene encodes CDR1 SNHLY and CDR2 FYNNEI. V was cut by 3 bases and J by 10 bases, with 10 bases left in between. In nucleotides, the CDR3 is TGTGCCAGCAGTGATTTAGTTGAGGAGCAGTTCTTC. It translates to CASSDLVEEQFF. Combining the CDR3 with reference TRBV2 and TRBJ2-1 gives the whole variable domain EPEVTQTPSHQVTQMGQEVILRCVPISNHLYFYWYRQILGQKVEFLVSFYNNEISEKSEIFDDQFSVERPDGSNFTLKIRSTKLEDSAMYFCASSDLVEEQFFGPGTRLTVL.

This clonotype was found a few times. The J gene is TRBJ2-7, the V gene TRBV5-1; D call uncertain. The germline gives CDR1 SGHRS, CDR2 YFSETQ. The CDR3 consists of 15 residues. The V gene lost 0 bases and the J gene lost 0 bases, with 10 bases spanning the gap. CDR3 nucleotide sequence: TGCGCCAGCAGCTTGGCGGATGACGCCTCCTACGAGCAGTACTTC. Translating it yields CASSLADDASYEQYF. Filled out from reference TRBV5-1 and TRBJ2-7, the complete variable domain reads KAGVTQTPRYLIKTRGQQVTLSCSPISGHRSVSWYQQTPGQGLQFLFEYFSETQRNKGNFPGRFSGRQFSNSRSEMNVSTLELGDSALYLCASSLADDASYEQYFGPGTRLTVT.

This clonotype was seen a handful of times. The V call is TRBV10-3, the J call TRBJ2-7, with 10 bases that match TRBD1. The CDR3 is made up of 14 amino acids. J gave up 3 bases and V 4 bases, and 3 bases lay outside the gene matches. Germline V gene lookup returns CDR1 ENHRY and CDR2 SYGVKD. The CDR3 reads CAISATGGHYEQYF. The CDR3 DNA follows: TGTGCCATCAGTGCGACAGGGGGCCACTACGAGCAGTACTTC.

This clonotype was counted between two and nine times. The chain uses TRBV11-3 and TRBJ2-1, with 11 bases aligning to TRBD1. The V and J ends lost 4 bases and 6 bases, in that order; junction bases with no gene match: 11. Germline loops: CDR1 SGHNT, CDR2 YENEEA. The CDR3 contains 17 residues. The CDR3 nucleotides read TGTGCCAGCAGCTCCCGGACCGGGACAGGGGGTCTCAATGAGCAGTTCTTC. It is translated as CASSSRTGTGGLNEQFF.

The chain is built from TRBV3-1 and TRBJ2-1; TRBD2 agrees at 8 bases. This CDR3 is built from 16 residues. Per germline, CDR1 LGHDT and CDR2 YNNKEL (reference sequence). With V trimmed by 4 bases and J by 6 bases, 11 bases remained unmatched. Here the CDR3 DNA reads TGTGCCAGCAGCCCCCCGAGGGCGGGAGGAAGCAATGAGCAGTTCTTC. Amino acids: CASSPPRAGGSNEQFF.

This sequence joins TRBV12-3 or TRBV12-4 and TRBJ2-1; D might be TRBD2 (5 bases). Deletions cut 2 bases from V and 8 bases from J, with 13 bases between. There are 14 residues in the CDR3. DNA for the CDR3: TGTGCCAGCAGTTTATTAACTAGTTCACATGAGCAGTTCTTC. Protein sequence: CASSLLTSSHEQFF.

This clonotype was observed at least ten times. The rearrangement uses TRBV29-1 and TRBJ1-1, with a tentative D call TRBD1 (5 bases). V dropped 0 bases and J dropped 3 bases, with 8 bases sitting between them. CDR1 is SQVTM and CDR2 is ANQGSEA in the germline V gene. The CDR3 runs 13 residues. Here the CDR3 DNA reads TGCAGCGTTGAAGATCAACAGGACACTGAAGCTTTCTTT. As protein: CSVEDQQDTEAFF. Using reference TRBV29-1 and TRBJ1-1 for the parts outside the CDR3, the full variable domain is SAVISQKPSRDICQRGTSLTIQCQVDSQVTMMFWYRQQPGQSLTLIATANQGSEATYESGFVIDKFPISRPNLTFSTLTVSNMSPEDSSIYLCSVEDQQDTEAFFGQGTRLTVV.

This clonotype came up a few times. The CDR3 loop reads CASSSTGTKSPLHF. The CDR3 coding sequence is TGTGCCAGCAGTTCGACAGGGACAAAATCACCCCTCCACTTT. The rearrangement uses TRBV5-6 and TRBJ1-6, with 7 bases aligning to TRBD1. J lost 10 bases, V lost 5 bases, and 9 bases had no gene match. Germline-derived CDR1 and CDR2 are SGHDT and YYEEEE. This CDR3 contains 14 residues.

CDR3 coding DNA: TGTGCCAGCAGTTTTTGGGGGAAAGTTATCGGGGAGCTGTTTTTT. Translating it yields CASSFWGKVIGELFF. This sequence joins TRBV12-3 or TRBV12-4 and TRBJ2-2; D possibly matches TRBD1 or TRBD2 (5 bases each). V gave up 3 bases and J gave up 7 bases, with 15 bases separating them. The CDR3 runs to 15 residues.

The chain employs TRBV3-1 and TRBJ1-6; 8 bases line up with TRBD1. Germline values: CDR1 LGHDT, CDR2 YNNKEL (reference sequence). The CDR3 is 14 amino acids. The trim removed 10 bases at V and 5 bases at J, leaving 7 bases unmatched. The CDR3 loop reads CATQQDRDNSPLHF. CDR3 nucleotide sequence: TGTGCCACCCAACAGGACAGGGATAATTCACCCCTCCACTTT.

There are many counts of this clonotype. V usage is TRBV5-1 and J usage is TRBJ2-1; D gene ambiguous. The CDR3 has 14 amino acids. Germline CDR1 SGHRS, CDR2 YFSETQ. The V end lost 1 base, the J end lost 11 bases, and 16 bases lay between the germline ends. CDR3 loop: CASSLINANVQQFF. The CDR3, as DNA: TGCGCCAGCAGCTTGATTAATGCGAATGTTCAGCAGTTCTTC.

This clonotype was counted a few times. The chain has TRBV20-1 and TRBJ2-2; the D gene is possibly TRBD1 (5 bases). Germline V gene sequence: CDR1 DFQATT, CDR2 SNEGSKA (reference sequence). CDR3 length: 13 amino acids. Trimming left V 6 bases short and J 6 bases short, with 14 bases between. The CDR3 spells CSAITPRAGELFF. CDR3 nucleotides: TGCAGTGCCATCACACCCAGGGCCGGGGAGCTGTTTTTT.

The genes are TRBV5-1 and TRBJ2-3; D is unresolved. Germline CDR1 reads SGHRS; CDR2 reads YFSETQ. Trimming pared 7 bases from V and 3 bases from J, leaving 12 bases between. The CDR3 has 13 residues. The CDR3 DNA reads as TGCGCCAGCCCGGTTTTGGGTACAGATACGCAGTATTTT. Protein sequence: CASPVLGTDTQYF.

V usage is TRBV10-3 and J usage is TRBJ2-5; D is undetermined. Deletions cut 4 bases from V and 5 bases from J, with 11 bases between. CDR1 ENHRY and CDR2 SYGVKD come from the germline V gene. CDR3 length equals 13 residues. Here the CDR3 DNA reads TGTGCCATCAGTGCGACCCAAGCGGAGACCCAGTACTTC. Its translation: CAISATQAETQYF.

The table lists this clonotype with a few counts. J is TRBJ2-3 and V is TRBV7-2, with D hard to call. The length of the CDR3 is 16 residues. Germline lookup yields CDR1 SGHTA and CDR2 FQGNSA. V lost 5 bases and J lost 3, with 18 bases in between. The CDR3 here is CASSPNYGSLTDTQYF. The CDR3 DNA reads TGTGCCAGCAGCCCGAACTACGGATCTTTGACAGATACGCAGTATTTT.

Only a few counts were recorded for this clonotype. CDR3 protein: CASSLGAGRKFF. The CDR3, as DNA: TGTGCCAGCAGCTTAGGGGCGGGAAGGAAGTTCTTC. The chain combines TRBV7-9 with TRBJ2-1, with a tentative D call TRBD2 (6 bases). CDR1 and CDR2 (germline): SEHNR, FQNEAQ (reference sequence). Trimming cost V 1 base and J 14 bases, with 12 bases left between them. The length of the CDR3 is 12 residues.

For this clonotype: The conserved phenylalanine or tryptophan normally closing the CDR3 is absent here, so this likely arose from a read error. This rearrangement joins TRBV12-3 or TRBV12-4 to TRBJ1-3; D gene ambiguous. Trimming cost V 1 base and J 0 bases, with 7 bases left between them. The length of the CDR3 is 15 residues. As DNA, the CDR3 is TGTGCCAGCAGTTTAGGGCAGCGCTCTGGAAACACCATATATCTT. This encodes CASSLGQRSGNTIYL.

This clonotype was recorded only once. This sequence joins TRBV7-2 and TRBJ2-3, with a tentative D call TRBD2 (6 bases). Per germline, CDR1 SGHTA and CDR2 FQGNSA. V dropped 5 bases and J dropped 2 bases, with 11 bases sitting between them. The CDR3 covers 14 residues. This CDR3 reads CASSGSGYTDTQYF. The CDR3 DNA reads TGTGCCAGCAGCGGAAGCGGGTACACAGATACGCAGTATTTT.

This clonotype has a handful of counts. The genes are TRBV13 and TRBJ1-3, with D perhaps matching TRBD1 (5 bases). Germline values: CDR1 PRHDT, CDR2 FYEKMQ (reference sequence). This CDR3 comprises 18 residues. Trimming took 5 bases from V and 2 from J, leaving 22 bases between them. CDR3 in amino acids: CASSTGTLKGVAGNTIYF. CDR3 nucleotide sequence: TGTGCCAGCAGCACCGGGACCCTAAAGGGTGTCGCTGGAAACACCATATATTTT.

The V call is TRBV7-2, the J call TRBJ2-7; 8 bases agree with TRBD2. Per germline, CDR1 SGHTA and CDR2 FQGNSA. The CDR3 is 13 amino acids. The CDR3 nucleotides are TGTGCCAGCAGCTTTTCGGGGGGGAACGACCAGTACGTC. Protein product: CASSFSGGNDQYV.